The 19 T cell receptor beta chains below come from one sample, sequenced in a study of T cell responses to AZD1222 COVID-19 vaccine. Here immunoSEQ multiplex PCR was the method, and the copy in TCRdb shows in-frame clones only, minus some. The table records 150,000 to 200,000 clones, approximately 93% of them present only once. The starting material was peripheral blood, obtained on day 0 of AZD1222 vaccination. The source of these receptors is an adult in good health.

The V gene is TRBV20-1, the J gene TRBJ1-2, with 8 bases aligning to TRBD1. CDR1 and CDR2 (germline): DFQATT, SNEGSKA (reference sequence). After removal of 3 bases from V and 4 bases from J, the junction contained 4 bases not matched to a gene. The CDR3 totals 13 residues. CDR3 sequence: CSASQGAFYGYTF. The CDR3 bases are TGCAGTGCTAGTCAGGGGGCTTTCTATGGCTACACCTTC.

The chain is built from TRBV7-2 and TRBJ1-4; 7 bases match TRBD1. Germline lookup yields CDR1 SGHTA and CDR2 FQGNSA. The CDR3 spans 14 residues. V lost 5 bases to trimming and J lost 8 bases; unmatched junction nucleotides: 8. The chain's CDR3 is CASSPQGGREKLFF. The CDR3 DNA follows: TGTGCCAGCAGCCCTCAGGGGGGGAGGGAAAAACTGTTTTTT.

The chain links TRBV7-2 to TRBJ1-5, with D maybe TRBD1 (6 bases). This CDR3 has 15 amino acids. In germline, CDR1 is SGHTA, CDR2 FQGNSA. V dropped 3 bases and J dropped 11 bases, with 20 bases sitting between them. CDR3 sequence (DNA): TGTGCCAGCAGCTTTAACAGGGCCCCGGTAGGGACCCAGCATTTT. Translating it yields CASSFNRAPVGTQHF.

The chain uses TRBV25-1 and TRBJ1-3, with 7 bases aligning to TRBD1. V shed 0 bases, J shed 1 base, and the junction held 6 bases outside the gene matches. Germline loops: CDR1 MGHDK, CDR2 SYGVNS. This CDR3 has 17 residues. The CDR3 loop is CASSEYSTGISGNTIYF. DNA for the CDR3: TGTGCCAGCAGTGAATATTCGACAGGGATATCTGGAAACACCATATATTTT. Filled out from reference TRBV25-1 and TRBJ1-3, the complete variable domain reads EADIYQTPRYLVIGTGKKITLECSQTMGHDKMYWYQQDPGMELHLIHYSYGVNSTEKGDLSSESTVSRIRTEHFPLTLESARPSHTSQYLCASSEYSTGISGNTIYFGEGSWLTVV.

This clone has a single count. V and J are TRBV6-2 or TRBV6-3 and TRBJ2-6; 12 bases line up with TRBD1. Germline trimming cut 5 bases from V and 0 bases from J; bases unmatched to any gene: 2. The CDR3 length is 17 residues. The germline V gene encodes CDR1 MNHEY and CDR2 SVGEGT. The CDR3 region has the DNA TGTGCCAGCAGTCGGGACAGGGGGCGCTCTGGGGCCAACGTCCTGACTTTC. This codes for CASSRDRGRSGANVLTF.

The chain combines TRBV28 with TRBJ1-5; unclear D gene. V was trimmed by 6 bases and J by 7 bases, leaving 7 bases between them. Germline assignment: CDR1 MDHEN and CDR2 SYDVKM. This CDR3 spans 11 amino acids. CDR3 nucleotides: TGTGCCAGCAGCTCGGGACAGCCCCAGCATTTT. Its protein product is CASSSGQPQHF.

This chain uses TRBV6-5 with TRBJ1-3, with 7 positions matching TRBD1. Germline V CDR1 and CDR2: MNHEY, SVGAGI. Trimming took 6 bases from V and 0 from J; bases not matched to a gene: 5. The CDR3 contains 15 residues. CDR3 amino acids: CASRMTGSSGNTIYF. The CDR3 DNA reads TGTGCCAGCAGAATGACAGGGTCCTCTGGAAACACCATATATTTT.

The genes are TRBV20-1 and TRBJ2-6; D may be TRBD1 or TRBD2 (6 bases each). Germline V gene data show CDR1 as DFQATT and CDR2 as SNEGSKA (reference sequence). Trimming cost V 3 bases and J 0 bases, with 15 bases left between them. The CDR3 is 17 residues long. The CDR3 spells CSASRGVGASGANVLTF. CDR3 coding DNA: TGCAGTGCTAGTCGCGGGGTGGGGGCCTCTGGGGCCAACGTCCTGACTTTC.

This chain connects TRBV28 to TRBJ1-2; 11 bases are shared with TRBD1. CDR1 and CDR2 (germline): MDHEN, SYDVKM. This CDR3 has 15 amino acids. The trim removed 5 bases at V and 3 bases at J, leaving 5 bases unmatched. Here the CDR3 reads CASSPGQGAHYGYTF. CDR3 DNA: TGTGCCAGCAGTCCCGGACAGGGGGCGCACTATGGCTACACCTTC.

The chain recombines TRBV3-1 (or the pseudogene TRBV3-2) with TRBJ1-2; TRBD1 matches 11 bases. Germline CDR1 and CDR2: LGHDT and YNNKEL (reference sequence). Losses at the gene ends were 7 bases for V and 3 bases for J; bases not matched to a gene: 4. The CDR3 is 14 residues long. CDR3 sequence: CASTRTGGYYGYTF. For the CDR3, the DNA is TGTGCCAGCACCCGGACAGGGGGCTACTATGGCTACACCTTC.

The chain couples TRBV2 to TRBJ2-3; 9 bases line up with TRBD1. J lost 8 bases, V lost 9 bases, and 12 bases had no gene match. Germline V gives CDR1 SNHLY, CDR2 FYNNEI. The CDR3 is 14 residues long. The CDR3 nucleotides read TGTGCCAGAGAGAGGGACAGGGTAAAGGGTACGCAGTATTTT. Its translation: CARERDRVKGTQYF.

The V gene is TRBV11-2, the J gene TRBJ1-1; D may be TRBD1 (5 bases). Germline loops: CDR1 SGHAT, CDR2 FQNNGV. Trimming cost V 6 bases and J 7 bases, with 15 bases left between them. This CDR3 contains 13 residues. CDR3 protein: CASSSGPWGEAFF. The CDR3 DNA is TGTGCCAGCAGTTCGGGACCGTGGGGTGAAGCTTTCTTT.

This clone was seen only once. J is TRBJ1-3 and V is TRBV11-2; 9 nucleotides match TRBD1. The CDR3 consists of 15 residues. CDR1 is SGHAT, CDR2 FQNNGV, per germline. J gave up 0 bases and V 5 bases, and 2 bases lay outside the gene matches. The CDR3 DNA reads as TGTGCCAGCAGCCCGACAGGGGGCTCTGGAAACACCATATATTTT. Its translation: CASSPTGGSGNTIYF.

This clone was detected only once. The chain is built from TRBV28 and TRBJ1-6; 9 bases map to TRBD1. This CDR3 has 15 residues. Trimming cost V 0 bases and J 9 bases; bases outside gene matches: 3. Germline V gene sequence: CDR1 MDHEN, CDR2 SYDVKM. This chain's CDR3 is CASSLWRDRASPLHF. CDR3 sequence (DNA): TGTGCCAGCAGTTTATGGAGGGACAGGGCTTCACCCCTCCACTTT.

This chain links TRBV6-2 or TRBV6-3 with TRBJ2-7, with a tentative D call TRBD2 (6 bases). The length of the CDR3 is 14 residues. Trimming took off 6 bases at V and 6 bases at J, with 18 bases between the two ends. The germline CDR1 and CDR2 sequences are MNHEY and SVGEGT. CDR3 loop: CASSNGEASREQYF. CDR3 bases: TGTGCCAGCAGCAACGGGGAGGCAAGTCGCGAGCAGTACTTC.

The rearrangement uses TRBV21-1 and TRBJ2-7. TRBV21-1 is a known pseudogene. The CDR3 has 20 residues. The CDR3 is CASARTKRGVPRLSSYEQYF. The CDR3 DNA follows: TGTGCCAGCGCGAGGACAAAAAGAGGGGTCCCAAGGCTCTCCTCCTACGAGCAGTACTTC.

The genes are TRBV20-1 and TRBJ1-1; D call uncertain. The V and J ends lost 5 bases and 11 bases respectively, with 9 bases between them. CDR1 is DFQATT and CDR2 is SNEGSKA in the germline V gene (reference sequence). This CDR3 is 9 amino acids long. The CDR3 loop reads CSAGRGAFF. CDR3 nucleotide sequence: TGCAGTGCTGGACGAGGGGCTTTCTTT.

The chain links TRBV6-5 to TRBJ2-1; D remains ambiguous. V was cut by 8 bases and J by 5 bases, with 13 bases left in between. Per germline, CDR1 MNHEY and CDR2 SVGAGI. This CDR3 comprises 13 residues. The CDR3 region is CASVIVPNNEQFF. As DNA, the CDR3 is TGTGCCAGCGTAATAGTACCAAACAATGAGCAGTTCTTC.

V and J are TRBV24-1 and TRBJ2-2; 9 bases line up with TRBD1. Germline-derived CDR1 and CDR2 are KGHDR and SFDVKD. There are 20 residues in the CDR3. The chain's CDR3 is CARIVRGQGSTLVSTGELFF. The CDR3 DNA reads TGTGCTCGAATCGTAAGGGGACAGGGATCCACCCTGGTTAGTACCGGGGAGCTGTTTTTT.